The 21 T cell receptor beta chains listed next were all sequenced from one sample in a study of shared clonotypes between healthy human individuals. Measured with immunoSEQ multiplex PCR; TCRdb has only the in-frame clones, and not every one. Of under 750,000 clones in the sample, 72% were seen once. Sequencing was done on a sample of memory CD4+ T cells sorted from blood. Subset reported: CD45RA-negative fraction. The receptor source for this set is a woman under 40 in good health.

This clone was recorded at least ten times. Other DNA sequences in this sample translate to the same CDR3. V gene TRBV28 combines with J gene TRBJ1-1; unclear D gene. Germline V CDR1 and CDR2: MDHEN, SYDVKM. The CDR3 extends over 13 amino acids. The V end lost 6 bases, the J end lost 1 base, and 9 bases lay between the germline ends. CDR3: CASRGSWNTEAFF. CDR3 nucleotides: TGTGCCAGCAGAGGAAGTTGGAACACTGAAGCTTTCTTT.

The chain combines TRBV25-1 with TRBJ1-1, with D possibly matching TRBD1 (5 bases). Trimming left V 4 bases short and J 0 bases short, with 9 bases between. This CDR3 is built from 14 residues. Per the germline V gene, CDR1 is MGHDK and CDR2 is SYGVNS. CDR3 in amino acids: CASSGTGMNTEAFF. In DNA, the CDR3 is TGTGCCAGCAGTGGCACAGGAATGAACACTGAAGCTTTCTTT.

V is TRBV10-3 and J is TRBJ2-3; 8 positions match TRBD1. The germline V gene encodes CDR1 ENHRY and CDR2 SYGVKD. The CDR3 runs to 14 residues. The trim removed 7 bases at V and 1 base at J, leaving 4 bases unmatched. CDR3 protein: CAINGQGRTDTQYF. CDR3 DNA sequence: TGTGCCATCAACGGACAGGGACGCACAGATACGCAGTATTTT.

V gene TRBV7-2 combines with J gene TRBJ2-7, with D possibly TRBD1 on 5 matching bases. The CDR3 loop spans 15 amino acids. V lost 1 base and J lost 0, with 10 bases in between. Germline V lookup: CDR1 SGHTA, CDR2 FQGNSA. The CDR3 loop is CASSLVWGPSYEQYF. CDR3 in DNA: TGTGCCAGCAGCTTAGTCTGGGGCCCCTCCTACGAGCAGTACTTC.

Comment on this clone: This specimen includes other DNA sequences encoding the same CDR3. The chain employs TRBV18 and TRBJ1-3, with no clear D. This CDR3 is 16 amino acids long. Germline V gene data show CDR1 as KGHSH and CDR2 as LQKENI. The germline V and J ends were trimmed by 1 base and 0 bases, with 10 bases remaining between them. Here the CDR3 reads CASSPQDGSSGNTIYF. In DNA form, the CDR3 reads TGTGCCAGCTCACCACAGGACGGCAGCTCTGGAAACACCATATATTTT. Based on the CDR3 plus reference TRBV18 and TRBJ1-3, the full variable domain is NAGVMQNPRHLVRRRGQEARLRCSPMKGHSHVYWYRQLPEEGLKFMVYLQKENIIDESGMPKERFSAEFPKEGPSILRIQQVVRGDSAAYFCASSPQDGSSGNTIYFGEGSWLTVV.

This clone has more than one count but fewer than ten. CDR3 sequence (DNA): TGTGCCCACCGGCCGACGGTCTTAAGCTCCTACAATGAGCAGTTCTTC. Its protein is CAHRPTVLSSYNEQFF. The chain is built from TRBV2 and TRBJ2-1; D uncertain. There are 16 residues in the CDR3. CDR1 SNHLY and CDR2 FYNNEI come from the germline V gene. The V and J ends lost 11 bases and 0 bases respectively, with 20 bases between them.

This chain uses TRBV28 with TRBJ2-1; TRBD2 matches at 8 bases. CDR1 and CDR2 from the germline V gene are MDHEN and SYDVKM. The CDR3 contains 15 residues. The V gene end was trimmed by 6 bases and the J gene end by 6 bases; junction bases not matched to a gene: 10. CDR3 amino acids: CASRKSGGGLNEQFF. The CDR3, as DNA: TGTGCCAGCAGGAAAAGCGGGGGCGGTCTCAATGAGCAGTTCTTC.

The gene calls are TRBV30 and TRBJ1-5; TRBD1 aligns across 9 bases. Germline loops: CDR1 GTSNPN, CDR2 SVGIG (reference sequence). Unmatched junction bases numbered 4, after V lost 4 bases and J lost 0 bases. The CDR3 runs to 15 residues. This CDR3 reads CAWTGQGLSNQPQHF. The CDR3 DNA is TGTGCCTGGACGGGACAGGGCCTTAGCAATCAGCCCCAGCATTTT.

The chain is built from TRBV5-8 and TRBJ1-2; TRBD1 matches at 10 bases. This CDR3 comprises 14 residues. The germline V gene has CDR1 SGHTS and CDR2 YDEGEE. Trimming cost V 2 bases and J 8 bases; bases outside gene matches: 6. CDR3 sequence: CASSFGQGGYGYTF. CDR3 sequence (DNA): TGTGCCAGCAGCTTCGGACAGGGGGGCTACGGCTACACCTTC.

The chain combines TRBV25-1 with TRBJ2-7, with 7 positions matching TRBD2. CDR3 size: 15 residues. Trimming cost V 6 bases and J 1 base; bases outside gene matches: 9. The germline gives CDR1 MGHDK, CDR2 SYGVNS. CDR3: CASSRPGTTSYEQYF. The CDR3 DNA reads as TGTGCCAGCAGCCGCCCGGGGACTACATCCTACGAGCAGTACTTC.

This clone was seen a single time. V gene TRBV4-2 combines with J gene TRBJ1-5, with TRBD1 matching over 7 bases. CDR3 size: 14 residues. Trimming at V came to 4 bases and at J to 0 bases, leaving 0 bases not matched to a gene. CDR1 and CDR2 (germline): LGHNA, YNFKEQ. In nucleotides, the CDR3 is TGTGCCAGCAGCCGACAGGGTAGCAATCAGCCCCAGCATTTT. Its translation is CASSRQGSNQPQHF.

This chain joins TRBV7-9 and TRBJ2-1; a possible D gene is TRBD1 (6 bases). The CDR3 is 14 amino acids. Germline V lookup: CDR1 SEHNR, CDR2 FQNEAQ (reference sequence). Trimming removed 5 bases at V and 7 bases at J, with 15 bases between. CDR3 DNA: TGTGCCAGCAGCCCTCAGACAGGATCGAATGAGCAGTTCTTC. Protein: CASSPQTGSNEQFF.

V and J are TRBV10-3 and TRBJ2-7; no clear D. The CDR3 consists of 14 residues. Between the trimmed V and J ends, which lost 0 bases and 3 bases, there was a span of 9 bases. The germline gives CDR1 ENHRY, CDR2 SYGVKD. The CDR3 loop is CAISESRTGYEQYF. The CDR3 bases are TGTGCCATCAGTGAGTCGAGAACTGGCTACGAGCAGTACTTC.

This clone was seen more than once but under ten times. This specimen includes other DNA sequences encoding the same CDR3. This chain connects TRBV7-9 to TRBJ2-3; TRBD2 aligns across 8 bases. The length of the CDR3 is 16 residues. The germline CDR1 and CDR2 sequences are SEHNR and FQNEAQ (reference sequence). Trimming took 3 bases from V and 2 from J; bases not matched to a gene: 7. The CDR3 DNA is TGTGCCAGCAGCTTGCTAGCGGGTAATCCCACAGATACGCAGTATTTT. Translation: CASSLLAGNPTDTQYF.

In DNA, the CDR3 is TGTGCCAGCAGCTTAAACAGCGGGACCCAGTACTTC. It yields the protein CASSLNSGTQYF. This sequence joins TRBV7-9 and TRBJ2-5, with D perhaps TRBD2 (5 bases). The CDR3 runs 12 residues. Germline V gives CDR1 SEHNR, CDR2 FQNEAQ (reference sequence). The V end was cut by 2 bases, the J end by 7 bases, with 8 bases between.

Only a few counts were recorded for this clone. This chain uses TRBV5-4 with TRBJ2-2; D ambiguous. Deletions cut 5 bases from V and 5 bases from J, with 10 bases between. Germline CDR1 reads SGHNT; CDR2 reads YYREEE (reference sequence). The CDR3 covers 13 residues. CDR3 DNA sequence: TGTGCCAGCAGATCACTCGGAACCGGGGAGCTGTTTTTT. Translating it yields CASRSLGTGELFF.

This chain links TRBV6-1 with TRBJ2-1; 8 nucleotides align to TRBD2. CDR3 length: 14 amino acids. V was clipped by 8 bases and J by 6 bases; unmatched bases: 9. Germline assignment: CDR1 MNHNS and CDR2 SASEGT. The CDR3 sequence: CASVTAGEVNEQFF. As DNA, the CDR3 is TGTGCCAGCGTTACAGCGGGAGAGGTCAATGAGCAGTTCTTC.

V usage is TRBV19 and J usage is TRBJ1-5; TRBD1 aligns across 7 bases. Germline V CDR1 and CDR2: LNHDA, SQIVND (reference sequence). This CDR3 spans 14 amino acids. V lost 6 bases and J lost 2; bases outside the gene matches: 4. The CDR3 here is CASRATGGNQPQHF. CDR3 DNA sequence: TGTGCCAGTAGAGCAACAGGGGGCAATCAGCCCCAGCATTTT. The full variable domain, completed using reference TRBV19 and TRBJ1-5, is DGGITQSPKYLFRKEGQNVTLSCEQNLNHDAMYWYRQDPGQGLRLIYYSQIVNDFQKGDIAEGYSVSREKKESFPLTVTSAQKNPTAFYLCASRATGGNQPQHFGDGTRLSIL.

The chain employs TRBV27 and TRBJ2-7, with D perhaps TRBD1 (5 bases). The CDR3 runs 12 residues. From germline, CDR1 is MNHEY and CDR2 SMNVEV (reference sequence). Trimming shortened V by 7 bases and J by 4 bases, and 11 bases separated the two germline ends. For the CDR3, the DNA is TGTGCCAGCATCTCCCACAGGTACGAGCAGTACTTC. As protein: CASISHRYEQYF.

The rearrangement uses TRBV19 and TRBJ1-1; 8 nucleotides match TRBD1. After removal of 3 bases from V and 4 bases from J, the junction contained 4 bases not matched to a gene. The V gene's germline CDR1 is LNHDA and CDR2 SQIVND (reference sequence). This CDR3 has 14 amino acids. CDR3 residues: CASSITGGFTEAFF. CDR3 sequence (DNA): TGTGCCAGTAGTATTACAGGGGGTTTCACTGAAGCTTTCTTT.

The chain joins TRBV5-1 to TRBJ2-2, with 7 nucleotides matching TRBD2. CDR3 length: 15 amino acids. CDR1 is SGHRS and CDR2 is YFSETQ in the germline V gene. V shed 0 bases, J shed 6 bases, and the junction held 5 bases outside the gene matches. The CDR3 DNA is TGCGCCAGCAGCTTGGCCAGGGCGGGAGCCGGGGAGCTGTTTTTT. Translating gives CASSLARAGAGELFF.